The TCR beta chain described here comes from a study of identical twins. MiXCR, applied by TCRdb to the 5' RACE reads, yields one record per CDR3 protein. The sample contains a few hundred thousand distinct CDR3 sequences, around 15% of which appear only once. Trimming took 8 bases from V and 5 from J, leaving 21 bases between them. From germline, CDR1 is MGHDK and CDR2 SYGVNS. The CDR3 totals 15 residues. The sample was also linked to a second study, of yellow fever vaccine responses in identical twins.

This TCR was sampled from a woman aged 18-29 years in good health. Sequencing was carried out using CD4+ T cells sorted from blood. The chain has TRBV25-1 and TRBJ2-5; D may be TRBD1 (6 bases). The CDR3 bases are TGTGCCAGCGGTAAGCGACAGGCCTCAAGGGAGACCCAGTACTTC. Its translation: CASGKRQASRETQYF.